This is a list of T cell receptor beta chains from one sample in a study of PD-1 blockade in classical Hodgkin lymphoma. Clones were read by immunoSEQ multiplex PCR, and TCRdb kept only the in-frame ones, dropping some. The sample consists of 95,000 to 100,000 clones, around nine tenths of them appearing once. The sample was peripheral blood mononuclear cells (PBMCs), taken before the second cycle of nivolumab. These TCRs come from a human donor with classical Hodgkin lymphoma. CDR3s include the opening cysteine and the closing phenylalanine or tryptophan. A D gene is named only where the DNA matches it firmly. Where a row states a size, it is once, few, many or the class of an expanded clone; other rows omit it.

D,V,J,size,CDR3,DNA
.,TRBV28,TRBJ2-3,.,CASSFQGGTDTQYF,TGTGCCAGCAGTTTCCAGGGAGGCACAGATACGCAGTATTTT
.,TRBV27,TRBJ1-2,once,CASSLTANYGYTF,TGTGCCAGCAGTTTAACAGCTAACTATGGCTACACCTTC
.,TRBV10-1,TRBJ2-1,.,CASSERGGTYNEQFF,TGCGCCAGCAGTGAGAGAGGGGGGACCTACAATGAGCAGTTCTTC
.,TRBV7-9,TRBJ1-4,few,CASSLGPPVREKLFF,TGTGCCAGCAGCTTAGGACCGCCCGTCAGAGAAAAACTGTTTTTT
.,TRBV2,TRBJ1-1,few,CASRGGTLQRGTEAFF,TGTGCCAGCAGGGGGGGGACACTCCAAAGGGGCACTGAAGCTTTCTTT
TRBD1,TRBV19,TRBJ2-6,.,CASSIGTGFSGANVLTF,TGTGCCAGTAGTATAGGGACAGGGTTCTCTGGGGCCAACGTCCTGACTTTC
TRBD1,TRBV7-2,TRBJ1-5,.,CASSSPGRGWDQPQHF,TGTGCCAGCAGCTCCCCGGGCAGGGGGTGGGATCAGCCCCAGCATTTT
TRBD1,TRBV6-1,TRBJ2-5,.,CASSENQRGRDRRETQYF,TGTGCCAGCAGTGAAAACCAGAGAGGTAGGGACAGGCGAGAGACCCAGTACTTC
TRBD1,TRBV28,TRBJ1-2,.,CASRRQGASSSSGGYTF,TGTGCCAGCAGGCGACAGGGGGCGTCCTCCTCGTCTGGGGGCTACACCTTC
TRBD1,TRBV29-1,TRBJ1-1,.,CSVTRQGRVNTEAFF,TGCAGCGTTACTAGACAGGGGAGAGTGAACACTGAAGCTTTCTTT
.,TRBV2,TRBJ1-5,.,CASSEAGIGNQPQHF,TGTGCCAGCAGTGAAGCAGGGATCGGCAATCAGCCCCAGCATTTT
TRBD1,TRBV4-2,TRBJ1-5,.,CASSQDLQGASQPQHF,TGTGCCAGCAGCCAAGATCTTCAGGGGGCGAGTCAGCCCCAGCATTTT
TRBD1,TRBV7-2,TRBJ1-5,.,CASSAQTGGNQPQHF,TGTGCCAGCAGCGCCCAGACAGGGGGCAATCAGCCCCAGCATTTT
.,TRBV5-3,TRBJ2-1,.,CARSGPTEDLYNEQFF,TGTGCCAGAAGCGGACCTACGGAAGACTTATACAATGAGCAGTTCTTC
.,TRBV6-5,TRBJ2-3,.,CASSYYLGFGTDTQYF,TGTGCCAGCAGTTACTATCTGGGTTTCGGCACAGATACGCAGTATTTT
TRBD1,TRBV25-1,TRBJ1-4,.,CASSEYDRAEKLFF,TGTGCCAGCAGTGAATATGACAGGGCGGAAAAACTGTTTTTT
.,TRBV7-8,TRBJ1-1,.,CASSLSDTEAFF,TGTGCCAGCAGCTTATCAGACACTGAAGCTTTCTTT
.,TRBV5-1,TRBJ2-5,.,CASSTGTVQETQYF,TGCGCCAGCAGCACCGGGACGGTGCAAGAGACCCAGTACTTC
.,TRBV7-2,TRBJ2-3,.,CASSLRGATDTQYF,TGTGCCAGCAGCTTACGGGGGGCCACAGATACGCAGTATTTT
.,TRBV19,TRBJ2-7,.,CASSIDHGFPWEQYF,TGTGCCAGTAGTATAGACCACGGATTCCCTTGGGAGCAGTACTTC
.,TRBV27,TRBJ1-5,.,CASRKIDSNQPQHF,TGTGCCAGCAGAAAAATAGACAGCAATCAGCCCCAGCATTTT
.,TRBV7-2,TRBJ1-4,.,CASSLEGSEKLFF,TGTGCCAGCAGCTTAGAGGGGTCGGAAAAACTGTTTTTT
.,TRBV2,TRBJ2-6,.,CASRPQAWGKVLTF,TGTGCCAGCAGACCCCAAGCGTGGGGGAAGGTCCTGACTTTC
.,TRBV6-5,TRBJ1-1,once,CASSRENTEAFF,TGTGCCAGCAGCCGGGAAAACACTGAAGCTTTCTTT
TRBD2,TRBV19,TRBJ2-2,.,CASGGGSTGELFF,TGTGCCAGTGGCGGGGGGTCCACCGGGGAGCTGTTTTTT
TRBD1,TRBV15,TRBJ2-3,.,CATSRGVGQSTDTQYF,TGTGCCACCAGCAGAGGGGTGGGACAGTCCACAGATACGCAGTATTTT
.,TRBV5-6,TRBJ2-5,.,CASSFSETQYF,TGTGCCAGCAGCTTTAGCGAGACCCAGTACTTC
.,TRBV4-1,TRBJ2-2,.,CASSQDGSRMNTGELFF,TGCGCCAGCAGCCAAGATGGAAGCAGGATGAACACCGGGGAGCTGTTTTTT
.,TRBV4-1,TRBJ1-6,.,CASSQDFEAGNSPLHF,TGCGCCAGCAGCCAAGATTTTGAGGCGGGGAATTCACCCCTCCACTTT
TRBD1,TRBV6-6,TRBJ1-1,.,CASSHRGSEAFF,TGTGCCAGCAGCCACAGGGGGTCGGAAGCTTTCTTT
.,TRBV7-6,TRBJ1-4,.,CASSQEGETTNEKLFF,TGTGCCAGCAGCCAAGAGGGCGAGACCACTAATGAAAAACTGTTTTTT
.,TRBV9,TRBJ2-2,.,CASSVQLGSATGELFF,TGTGCCAGCAGCGTCCAGTTAGGTTCAGCGACCGGGGAGCTGTTTTTT
.,TRBV30,TRBJ2-7,.,CAWMRAPPYEQYF,TGTGCCTGGATGAGAGCTCCTCCCTACGAGCAGTACTTC
.,TRBV5-6,TRBJ1-2,.,CASSLVDRTTYGYTF,TGTGCCAGCAGCTTGGTGGACAGAACCACCTATGGCTACACCTTC
.,TRBV7-2,TRBJ2-2,once,CASSLVVPGWELFF,TGTGCCAGCAGCTTAGTAGTCCCGGGATGGGAGCTGTTTTTT
.,TRBV9,TRBJ2-2,.,CASSRDFPTGELFF,TGTGCCAGCAGCCGGGACTTTCCCACCGGGGAGCTGTTTTTT
TRBD2,TRBV19,TRBJ2-7,.,CASSPTSGPYEQYF,TGTGCCAGTAGTCCTACTAGCGGACCCTACGAGCAGTACTTC
.,TRBV18,TRBJ2-3,.,CASSPQGTEDTQYF,TGTGCCAGCTCACCACAAGGGACGGAAGATACGCAGTATTTT
.,TRBV6-6,TRBJ2-1,.,CASRGITTVNEQFF,TGTGCCAGCAGGGGGATCACAACTGTCAATGAGCAGTTCTTC
.,TRBV9,TRBJ2-1,.,CASSAPRDNEQFF,TGTGCCAGCAGCGCTCCAAGGGACAATGAGCAGTTCTTC
TRBD1,TRBV19,TRBJ2-1,.,CASSSRGPTYNEQFF,TGTGCCAGTAGCTCCAGGGGGCCCACCTACAATGAGCAGTTCTTC
.,TRBV20-1,TRBJ2-1,once,CRTGGALEFF,TGCAGGACCGGAGGGGCCCTTGAGTTCTTC
.,TRBV5-4,TRBJ1-3,.,CASSSWTGNTIYF,TGTGCCAGCAGCTCCTGGACTGGAAACACCATATATTTT
TRBD1,TRBV15,TRBJ1-6,.,CATSRDGTGASPLHF,TGTGCCACCAGCAGAGATGGGACAGGGGCTTCACCCCTCCACTTT
.,TRBV7-8,TRBJ1-1,few,CASSFFSQGTGAFF,TGTGCCAGCAGCTTCTTCAGCCAGGGTACGGGAGCTTTCTTT
TRBD1,TRBV7-9,TRBJ2-5,.,CASSLFRDRGRFRQETQYF,TGTGCCAGCAGCTTATTCCGGGACAGGGGGAGGTTCCGTCAAGAGACCCAGTACTTC
.,TRBV9,TRBJ2-7,.,CASSGGTWVGEQYF,TGTGCCAGCAGCGGGGGGACCTGGGTCGGCGAGCAGTACTTC
TRBD1,TRBV7-2,TRBJ1-6,.,CASRGTGVQNSPLHF,TGTGCCAGCAGGGGGACAGGGGTGCAAAATTCACCCCTCCACTTT